The present T cell receptor (beta chain) was sequenced within a study of cytomegalovirus exposure and HLA in healthy donors. Looking at the study overall: In a later analysis, the 110 or so validation repertoires were reported to have used the same platform as the 600 to 700 first-cohort repertoires.

The donors were in the approximately 120-subject validation cohort; that cohort was separate from the approximately 730-subject first cohort. The germline CDR1 and CDR2 sequences are SGHTA and FQGNSA. Deletions cut 10 bases from V and 6 bases from J, with 12 bases between. The CDR3 is made up of 12 amino acids. This clone came up a few times. The antigen is unknown. Findings and caveats of the study: It was reportedly the case that the classifier diagnosed cytomegalovirus status with high specificity and sensitivity.

The protocol was immunoSEQ multiplex PCR, while the TCRdb copy is restricted to in-frame clones and leaves out a portion. This table holds 100,000 to 150,000 clones, approximately 85% found once. The TCR comes from a young man in good health and CMV-seronegative. The chain couples TRBV7-2 to TRBJ2-2, with a possible D match to TRBD2 (5 bases). Sequenced input: PBMCs. The CDR3 nucleotides are TGTGCCATCCATCGCGGGTCCGGGGAGCTGTTTTTT. Its protein product is CAIHRGSGELFF.